This note documents a single T cell receptor (beta chain) sequence. While infection was still active, Seattle patients were enrolled and then followed longitudinally. The data were taken from a study of blood T cell repertoires in COVID-19. Authors' analysis steps: Reference gene primer amplification yielded estimated nucleated cell counts. Assay used: immunoSEQ multiplex PCR; TCRdb lists only in-frame clones, some missing. The DNA gave D and trimming, while V, J and clone size come from that table. Among over 150,000 clones listed, 75% to 90% were seen once. The CDR3 has 12 amino acids. Trimming removed 2 bases at V and 7 bases at J, with 6 bases between. Germline lookup yields CDR1 SEHNR and CDR2 FQNEAQ (reference sequence).

The sample taken for sequencing was peripheral blood. This chain uses TRBV7-9 with TRBJ1-5, with no clear D. The receptor was derived from a woman aged 40 to 49 with COVID-19, enrolled during active disease. The CDR3 DNA follows: TGTGCCAGCAGCTTACCCCTCCAGCCCCAGCATTTT. The encoded protein is CASSLPLQPQHF.